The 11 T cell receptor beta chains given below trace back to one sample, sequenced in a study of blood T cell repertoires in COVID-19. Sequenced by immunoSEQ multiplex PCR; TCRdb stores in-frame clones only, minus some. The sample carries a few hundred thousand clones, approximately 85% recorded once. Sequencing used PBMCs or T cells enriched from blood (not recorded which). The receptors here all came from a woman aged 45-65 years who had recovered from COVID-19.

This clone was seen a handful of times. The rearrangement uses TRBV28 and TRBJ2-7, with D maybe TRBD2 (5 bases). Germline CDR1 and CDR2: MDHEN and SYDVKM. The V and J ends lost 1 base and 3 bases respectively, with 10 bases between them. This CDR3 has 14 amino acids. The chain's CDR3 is CASSLSGFFYEQYF. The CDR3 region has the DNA TGTGCCAGCAGTTTATCGGGGTTTTTCTACGAGCAGTACTTC.

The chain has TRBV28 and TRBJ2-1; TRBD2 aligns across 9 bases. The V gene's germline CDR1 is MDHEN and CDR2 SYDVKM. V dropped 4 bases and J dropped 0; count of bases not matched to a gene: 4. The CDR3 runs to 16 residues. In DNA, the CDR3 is TGTGCCAGCAGTTATCTAGCGGGGAGCTCCTACAATGAGCAGTTCTTC. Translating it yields CASSYLAGSSYNEQFF.

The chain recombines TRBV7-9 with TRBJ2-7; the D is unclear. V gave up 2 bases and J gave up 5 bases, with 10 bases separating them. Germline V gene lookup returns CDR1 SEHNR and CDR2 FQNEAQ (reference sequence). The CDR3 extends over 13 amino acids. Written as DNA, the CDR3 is TGTGCCAGCAGCTTACGGGTCATGGACGAGCAGTACTTC. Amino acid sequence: CASSLRVMDEQYF.

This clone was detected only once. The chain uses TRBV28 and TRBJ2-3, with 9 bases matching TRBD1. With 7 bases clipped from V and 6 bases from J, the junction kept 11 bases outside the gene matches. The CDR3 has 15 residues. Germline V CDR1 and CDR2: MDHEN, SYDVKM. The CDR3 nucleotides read TGTGCCAGCACCTTTCCCGGGACAGGGTCCGATACGCAGTATTTT. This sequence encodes CASTFPGTGSDTQYF. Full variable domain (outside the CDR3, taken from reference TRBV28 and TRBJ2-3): DVKVTQSSRYLVKRTGEKVFLECVQDMDHENMFWYRQDPGLGLRLIYFSYDVKMKEKGDIPEGYSVSREKKERFSLILESASTNQTSMYLCASTFPGTGSDTQYFGPGTRLTVL.

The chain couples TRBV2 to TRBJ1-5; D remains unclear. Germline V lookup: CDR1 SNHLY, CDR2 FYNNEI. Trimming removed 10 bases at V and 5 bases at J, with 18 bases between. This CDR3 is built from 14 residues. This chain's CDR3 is CATSTRRADQPQHF. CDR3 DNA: TGTGCCACCTCAACAAGGAGGGCCGATCAGCCCCAGCATTTT.

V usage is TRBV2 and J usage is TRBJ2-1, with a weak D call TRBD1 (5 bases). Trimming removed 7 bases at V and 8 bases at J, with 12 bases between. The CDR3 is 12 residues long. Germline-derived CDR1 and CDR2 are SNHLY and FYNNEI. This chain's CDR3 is CASKGPRDEQFF. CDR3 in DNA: TGTGCCAGCAAGGGGCCACGGGATGAGCAGTTCTTC.

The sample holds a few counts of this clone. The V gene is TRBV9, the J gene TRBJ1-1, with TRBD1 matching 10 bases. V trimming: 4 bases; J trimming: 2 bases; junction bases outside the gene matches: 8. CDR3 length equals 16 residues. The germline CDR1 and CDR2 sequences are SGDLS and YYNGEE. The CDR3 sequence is CASSPRQGALNTEAFF. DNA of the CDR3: TGTGCCAGCAGCCCCCGACAGGGGGCGCTTAACACTGAAGCTTTCTTT.

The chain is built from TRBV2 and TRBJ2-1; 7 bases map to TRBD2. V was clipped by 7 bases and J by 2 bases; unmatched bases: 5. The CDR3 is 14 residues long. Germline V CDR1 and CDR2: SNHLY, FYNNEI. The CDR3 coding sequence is TGTGCCAGCACGGCGGGAGCGGCCTACAATGAGCAGTTCTTC. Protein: CASTAGAAYNEQFF.

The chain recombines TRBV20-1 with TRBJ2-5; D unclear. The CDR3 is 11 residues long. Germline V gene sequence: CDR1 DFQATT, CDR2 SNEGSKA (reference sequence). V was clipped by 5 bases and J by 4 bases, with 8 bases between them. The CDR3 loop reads CSALFPETQYF. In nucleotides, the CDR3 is TGCAGTGCTCTATTTCCAGAGACCCAGTACTTC.

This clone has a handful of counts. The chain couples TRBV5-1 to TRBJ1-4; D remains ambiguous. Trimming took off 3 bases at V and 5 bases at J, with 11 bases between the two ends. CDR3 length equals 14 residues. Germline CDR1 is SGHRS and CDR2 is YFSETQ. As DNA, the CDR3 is TGCGCCAGCAGCTCCGAGGTCTACAATGAAAAACTGTTTTTT. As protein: CASSSEVYNEKLFF.

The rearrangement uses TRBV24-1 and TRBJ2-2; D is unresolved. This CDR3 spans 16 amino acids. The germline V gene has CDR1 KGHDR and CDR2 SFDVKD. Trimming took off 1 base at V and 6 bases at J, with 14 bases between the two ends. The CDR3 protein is CATSDLETPSAGELFF. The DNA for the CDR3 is TGTGCCACCAGTGATTTAGAGACACCCTCCGCCGGGGAGCTGTTTTTT.